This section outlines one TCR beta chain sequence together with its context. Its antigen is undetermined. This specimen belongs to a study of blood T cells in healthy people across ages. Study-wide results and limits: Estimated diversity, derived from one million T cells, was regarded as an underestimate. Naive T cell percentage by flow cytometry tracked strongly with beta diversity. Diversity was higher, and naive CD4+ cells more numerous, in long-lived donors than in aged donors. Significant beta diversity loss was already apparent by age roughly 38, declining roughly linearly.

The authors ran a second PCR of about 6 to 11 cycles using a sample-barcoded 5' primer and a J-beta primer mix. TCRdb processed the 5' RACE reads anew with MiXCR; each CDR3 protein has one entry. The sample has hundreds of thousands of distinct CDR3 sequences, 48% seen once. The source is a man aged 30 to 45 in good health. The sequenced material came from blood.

The CDR3: CASSLAPGELFF. The DNA of the CDR3 is TGTGCCAGCAGCTTGGCCCCCGGGGAGCTGTTTTTT. The chain employs TRBV5-6 and TRBJ2-2; D gene unclear. This CDR3 comprises 12 residues. The germline CDR1 and CDR2 sequences are SGHDT and YYEEEE. Trimming left V 0 bases short and J 6 bases short, with 3 bases between.